This T cell receptor (beta chain) was sequenced during a study of CD8+ T cells in alopecia areata. Overall study: Treated patients were scored for severity by percent of scalp affected.

Described treatment: oral pan-JAK inhibitor, 5-10 mg twice daily. Those with alopecia areata gave lesional scalp punch biopsies and peripheral blood. Concerning this clone itself: Its matching antigen is unknown.

Isolated RNA was reverse transcribed into cDNA used as the sequencing template. Profiling relied on immunoSEQ multiplex PCR, and the TCRdb table lists in-frame clones only, not all of them. The sample includes 170,000 or so clones, 40% to 65% of them seen just once. This CDR3 has 14 residues. With 4 bases clipped from V and 3 bases from J, the junction kept 9 bases outside the gene matches. The V gene's germline CDR1 is GTSNPN and CDR2 SVGIG (reference sequence). Study results and limitations: Tofacitinib significantly brought down scalp clonality and expanded CD8+ clones among top 100.

This sequence was found in a human donor with alopecia areata. Sequenced material: CD8+ T cells sorted from blood, taken at week 24, from a patient treated with tofacitinib. The V call is TRBV30, the J call TRBJ2-7; 7 bases are a match to TRBD1. CDR3 sequence: CAWNRGTEGYEQYF. DNA for the CDR3: TGTGCCTGGAATAGGGGGACAGAGGGCTACGAGCAGTACTTC.